This TCR beta chain was recovered during a study of blood T cell repertoires in COVID-19. The overall study: The United States, Italy and Spain supplied acute and convalescent COVID-19 samples. T cells, B-cell-depleted T cells, or PBMCs supplied cDNA or gDNA.

The V gene's germline CDR1 is ENHRY and CDR2 SYGVKD. V was cut by 3 bases and J by 1 base, with 12 bases left in between. The CDR3 covers 15 residues. Under the authors' procedure: Amplification from reference gene primers served as the basis for estimated nucleated cell counts. Data came from immunoSEQ multiplex PCR; TCRdb stores just in-frame clones and leaves some out. That table supplies the V and J calls and clone size; D and trimming were determined from the DNA. Among 150,000 to 200,000 clones listed, more than 90% were seen once. Specimen: peripheral blood. The chain combines TRBV10-3 with TRBJ1-1, with D maybe TRBD1 (5 bases). This clonotype was obtained from a man aged 60 to 69 with active or convalescent COVID-19. The CDR3 DNA is TGTGCCATCAGTGATATAAACAGGAGGAACACTGAAGCTTTCTTT. This translates into CAISDINRRNTEAFF.